The clone carrying this TCR beta chain was counted a single time. The target antigen is unknown. Clones were read by immunoSEQ multiplex PCR, and TCRdb kept only the in-frame ones, dropping some. This table has around 45,000 clones, roughly 84% appearing once. The V end was cut by 3 bases, the J end by 2 bases, with 14 bases between. Germline V gene lookup returns CDR1 SEHNR and CDR2 FQNEAQ (reference sequence). The CDR3 consists of 16 residues. The data were obtained in a study of OX40 agonist ivuxolimab in advanced cancers. Study background: Checkpoint inhibitors had been given previously to roughly 36% of patients. Two patients with cutaneous melanoma and one with hepatocellular carcinoma, three in total, showed partial responses.

Study findings and constraints: Not determined was the antigen specificity of the expanded peripheral T cells.

Systemic immunosuppression or a history of autoimmune disease excluded patients. This sequence joins TRBV7-9 and TRBJ1-3; D perhaps matches TRBD1 (5 bases). The sample here was CD4+ or CD8+ T cells sorted from blood, taken in a trial of the OX40 agonist ivuxolimab. The receptor was derived from an adult with an advanced solid tumor such as melanoma, head and neck, liver or kidney cancer. This chain's CDR3 is CASSLDTGRPGNTIYF. The CDR3 region has the DNA TGTGCCAGCAGCTTGGACACAGGTCGACCTGGAAACACCATATATTTT.